This TCR beta chain originates from a study of monozygotic twins with inflammatory bowel disease. Researchers used template switching to add UMIs featuring a 6-nucleotide sample barcode. TCRdb re-called the 5' RACE reads, yielding one record per CDR3 amino acid sequence without DNA. This sample's clone table lists about 380,000 distinct CDR3 sequences. The CDR3 is made up of 14 amino acids. The sequenced sample consisted of blood. This chain links TRBV12-3 or TRBV12-4 with TRBJ2-7. The sequence came from a human donor with ulcerative colitis or Crohn's disease, or a healthy co-twin of an affected twin (not recorded which). The CDR3 sequence: CASSLGRFFYEQYF.